The T cell receptor beta chain under discussion was sequenced for a study of T cell responses to AZD1222 COVID-19 vaccine. Notes on the study in general: Among spike-specific TCRs, nearly half reportedly target unmutated variant regions.

This clone was seen once. Its specificity is unknown. Deletions cut 0 bases from V and 4 bases from J, with 7 bases between. There are 13 residues in the CDR3. Germline lookup yields CDR1 SGHDT and CDR2 YYEEEE. Sequencing used immunoSEQ multiplex PCR; TCRdb keeps in-frame clones, though not all of them. Of approximately 130,000 clones in the sample, 80% to 90% are singletons; the top ten hold roughly 8.9%. The material was peripheral blood, obtained 28 days after the second AZD1222 dose. The rearrangement links TRBV5-6 to TRBJ1-2; no clear D. The receptor's source is an adult who received the AZD1222 COVID-19 vaccine. In DNA, the CDR3 is TGTGCCAGCAGCTTGGGAGGGTCCTATGGCTACACCTTC. Its protein is CASSLGGSYGYTF.